One and the same sample provided the 7 T cell receptor beta chains below, sequenced in a study of T-cell memory formation after mild COVID-19. TCRdb reanalysed the 5' RACE reads using MiXCR and keeps one entry per CDR3 protein. This table has roughly 400,000 distinct CDR3 sequences, 20% to 25% appearing once. Source material: PBMCs or a T cell subset sorted from them (not recorded which). The receptors come from an adult woman who had mild COVID-19 (a few samples of this study predate the infection). Cell type and time point are not known.

The V gene is TRBV6-5, the J gene TRBJ1-2; D gene ambiguous. Germline CDR1 reads MNHEY; CDR2 reads SVGAGI. This CDR3 has 16 amino acids. The germline V and J ends were trimmed by 4 bases and 1 base, with 16 bases remaining between them. Written as DNA, the CDR3 is TGTGCCAGCAGTTCACCCGGAGGAGGGAATAACTATGGCTACACCTTC. Its protein is CASSSPGGGNNYGYTF.

This clonotype has only a few counts. V gene TRBV7-2 combines with J gene TRBJ2-1; 10 bases align to TRBD2. V gave up 0 bases and J gave up 8 bases; unmatched junction bases: 7. Germline CDR1 is SGHTA and CDR2 is FQGNSA. The CDR3 contains 16 residues. CDR3: CASSLALAGALDEQFF. The CDR3 coding sequence is TGTGCCAGCAGCTTAGCGCTAGCGGGAGCCTTGGATGAGCAGTTCTTC.

This clonotype was seen repeatedly, ten times or more. CDR3 nucleotide sequence: TGTGCCAGCAGTGAAGCGCTTCCGACATCCGCCTCTAACACTGAAGCTTTCTTT. Translation: CASSEALPTSASNTEAFF. V usage is TRBV2 and J usage is TRBJ1-1, with D hard to call. Trimming removed 0 bases from V and 2 bases from J, with 19 bases in between. CDR1 and CDR2 (germline): SNHLY, FYNNEI. There are 18 residues in the CDR3.

This clonotype was seen a few times. The chain uses TRBV20-1 and TRBJ2-5; no definite D call. CDR1 is DFQATT, CDR2 SNEGSKA, per germline (reference sequence). With 5 bases removed from V and 5 bases from J, the gap between germline ends came to 15 bases. CDR3 length: 13 amino acids. The CDR3 here is CSAGVPATETQYF. The CDR3 bases are TGCAGTGCTGGAGTGCCAGCGACTGAGACCCAGTACTTC.

This clonotype was detected only a few times. This chain uses TRBV6-5 with TRBJ1-1, with TRBD1 as a possible D gene (5 bases). V gave up 4 bases and J gave up 4 bases, with 10 bases separating them. Germline V lookup: CDR1 MNHEY, CDR2 SVGAGI. The CDR3 runs to 13 residues. The CDR3 region has the DNA TGTGCCAGCAGTTCTGCAGGGCGCACTGAAGCTTTCTTT. Translated, it gives CASSSAGRTEAFF.

This clonotype has ten or more counts. The CDR3 sequence is CASSLAGTGVRNTIYF. The CDR3 region has the DNA TGTGCCAGCAGCTTAGCCGGGACAGGGGTACGAAACACCATATATTTT. This chain connects TRBV7-2 to TRBJ1-3, with 10 bases identical to TRBD1. The CDR3 contains 16 residues. Losses at the gene ends were 0 bases for V and 5 bases for J; bases not matched to a gene: 4. Germline values: CDR1 SGHTA, CDR2 FQGNSA.

This clonotype occurred a few times. V gene TRBV7-9 combines with J gene TRBJ2-5, with 10 nucleotides matching TRBD1. This CDR3 spans 14 amino acids. Germline CDR1 and CDR2: SEHNR and FQNEAQ (reference sequence). J gave up 3 bases and V 6 bases, and 4 bases lay outside the gene matches. DNA for the CDR3: TGTGCCAGCAGTCGGACAGGGGGGGAAGAGACCCAGTACTTC. Translating it yields CASSRTGGEETQYF.